The 29 T cell receptor beta chains presented below share a single source sample, sequenced in a study of T cell changes during pregnancy in multiple sclerosis. Sequencing used immunoSEQ multiplex PCR; TCRdb keeps in-frame clones, though not all of them. The data show about 38,000 clones, with about 90% seen just once and about 0.57% held by the top ten. This sample comprised CD4+ T cells from peripheral blood mononuclear cells, obtained in the second trimester of pregnancy. The receptors originated from a female donor with multiple sclerosis, enrolled in a pregnancy study.

This rearrangement joins TRBV4-3 to TRBJ2-7; TRBD2 matches 9 bases. This CDR3 has 16 amino acids. Germline values: CDR1 LGHNA, CDR2 YSLEER. Trimming removed 0 bases from V and 1 base from J; junction bases left unmatched: 4. DNA of the CDR3: TGCGCCAGCAGCCAAGATCTCCTAGCGGGGTCCTACGAGCAGTACTTC. Its protein is CASSQDLLAGSYEQYF.

The DNA for the CDR3 is TGTGCCAGCAGTGTCCCTAGGGACAGCCGACTAGCGGCCGTCCAAAAAGGGGTGAATGAGCAGTTCTTC. This encodes CASSVPRDSRLAAVQKGVNEQFF. The V call is TRBV2, the J call TRBJ2-1, with TRBD2 matching over 9 bases. Germline-derived CDR1 and CDR2 are SNHLY and FYNNEI. CDR3 length: 23 amino acids. V shed 4 bases, J shed 7 bases, and the junction held 32 bases outside the gene matches.

V is TRBV4-2 and J is TRBJ1-4; perhaps TRBD1 as D (5 bases). The germline CDR1 and CDR2 sequences are LGHNA and YNFKEQ. Trimming cost V 5 bases and J 8 bases, with 21 bases left between them. The CDR3 sequence is 16 residues long. CDR3 residues: CASSSTWGGTGEKLFF. CDR3 sequence (DNA): TGTGCCAGCAGCTCAACGTGGGGAGGGACTGGAGAAAAACTGTTTTTT.

The chain links TRBV6-7 to TRBJ1-5; D remains ambiguous. TRBV6-7 is an open reading frame, and its role is uncertain. Trimming removed 2 bases from V and 2 bases from J, with 28 bases in between. This CDR3 comprises 21 residues. In DNA, the CDR3 is TGTGCCAGCAGTTACAGTTGTCGAAGGGAGGGAGGATCATCAGGCAATCAGCCCCAGCATTTT. Translated: CASSYSCRREGGSSGNQPQHF.

The genes are TRBV21-1 and TRBJ2-3; the table gives TRBD2 as D, unverified against the DNA. TRBV21-1 is annotated as a pseudogene. CDR3 length: 16 residues. The CDR3 region is CASSKSYPAGTDTQYF. The DNA of the CDR3 is TGTGCCAGCAGCAAATCCTACCCAGCGGGCACAGATACGCAGTATTTT.

The V gene is TRBV30, the J gene TRBJ1-3; no clear D. V was trimmed by 1 base and J by 0 bases, leaving 16 bases between them. Germline-derived CDR1 and CDR2 are GTSNPN and SVGIG (reference sequence). The CDR3 has 17 residues. The CDR3 region has the DNA TGTGCCTGGAGTGGGGCTAGAGGGCCTTCCTCTGGAAACACCATATATTTT. Protein sequence: CAWSGARGPSSGNTIYF.

V and J are TRBV27 and TRBJ1-5; TRBD1 might be the D (6 bases). This CDR3 is 16 amino acids long. Trimming removed 5 bases at V and 4 bases at J, with 18 bases between. Germline V gives CDR1 MNHEY, CDR2 SMNVEV (reference sequence). As DNA, the CDR3 is TGTGCCAGCAGTCCCCGACAGGCGGCGCGTAATCAGCCCCAGCATTTT. Amino acid sequence: CASSPRQAARNQPQHF.

The chain links TRBV5-1 to TRBJ2-1; 8 nucleotides align to TRBD1. Germline V CDR1 and CDR2: SGHRS, YFSETQ. V lost 7 bases to trimming and J lost 2 bases; unmatched junction nucleotides: 8. This CDR3 comprises 15 residues. The CDR3 sequence: CASGLGQGAYNEQFF. The DNA for the CDR3 is TGCGCCAGCGGCCTTGGACAGGGAGCCTACAATGAGCAGTTCTTC. Full variable domain (outside the CDR3, taken from reference TRBV5-1 and TRBJ2-1): KAGVTQTPRYLIKTRGQQVTLSCSPISGHRSVSWYQQTPGQGLQFLFEYFSETQRNKGNFPGRFSGRQFSNSRSEMNVSTLELGDSALYLCASGLGQGAYNEQFFGPGTRLTVL.

The chain links TRBV7-2 to TRBJ2-1, with 8 bases fitting TRBD2. Germline V gene sequence: CDR1 SGHTA, CDR2 FQGNSA. V gave up 4 bases and J gave up 5 bases; unmatched junction bases: 10. There are 16 residues in the CDR3. The CDR3 spells CASSWVGAGVNNEQFF. The CDR3 coding sequence is TGTGCCAGCAGCTGGGTCGGAGCGGGAGTAAACAATGAGCAGTTCTTC.

CDR3 bases: TGTGCTAGTGGCCTGGGACAGGGGCTAACCGGGGAGCTGTTTTTT. Amino acid sequence: CASGLGQGLTGELFF. This sequence joins TRBV12-5 and TRBJ2-2; 10 positions match TRBD1. V was pared by 6 bases and J by 5 bases, with 6 bases of the junction left unmatched. Germline CDR1 reads LGHNT; CDR2 reads FRNRAP. The CDR3 length is 15 residues.

The chain carries TRBV9 and TRBJ2-7; maybe TRBD1 (6 bases). Germline V gene sequence: CDR1 SGDLS, CDR2 YYNGEE. This CDR3 contains 14 residues. V lost 3 bases, J lost 6 bases, and 16 bases lay in between. This CDR3 reads CASSGGRWGREQYF. CDR3 DNA sequence: TGTGCCAGCAGCGGGGGGCGGTGGGGACGCGAGCAGTACTTC.

The V call is TRBV4-1, the J call TRBJ2-2, with 7 bases fitting TRBD1. CDR3 size: 15 residues. The V gene end was trimmed by 4 bases and the J gene end by 5 bases; junction bases not matched to a gene: 7. Germline-derived CDR1 and CDR2 are MGHRA and YSYEKL. The CDR3 nucleotides are TGCGCCAGCAGCCCCCCGACAGGGATAACCGGGGAGCTGTTTTTT. It is translated as CASSPPTGITGELFF.

This clone has a handful of counts. The genes are TRBV5-1 and TRBJ2-7; 9 positions match TRBD2. After removal of 2 bases from V and 2 bases from J, the junction contained 2 bases not matched to a gene. Germline-derived CDR1 and CDR2 are SGHRS and YFSETQ. CDR3 length: 14 residues. CDR3 residues: CASSFSGSTYEQYF. Written as DNA, the CDR3 is TGCGCCAGCAGCTTTAGCGGGAGTACCTACGAGCAGTACTTC.

The chain uses TRBV19 and TRBJ1-1; 9 nucleotides line up with TRBD1. V lost 5 bases, J lost 4 bases, and 11 bases stayed unmatched. The CDR3 runs 16 residues. The germline gives CDR1 LNHDA, CDR2 SQIVND (reference sequence). The CDR3 loop is CASSARGQGLVTEAFF. CDR3 nucleotides: TGTGCCAGTAGTGCAAGGGGACAGGGTTTAGTCACTGAAGCTTTCTTT.

The chain is built from TRBV10-3 and TRBJ2-2, with 7 bases identical to TRBD1. This CDR3 spans 19 amino acids. CDR1 is ENHRY, CDR2 SYGVKD, per germline. The V segment lost 0 bases and the J segment 2 bases; nucleotides outside the gene matches: 12. Here the CDR3 DNA reads TGTGCCATCAGTGAGTCGGGTTTATCGACAGGGAGAAACACCGGGGAGCTGTTTTTT. Residues: CAISESGLSTGRNTGELFF.

The V gene is TRBV7-9, the J gene TRBJ2-7, with 11 bases matching TRBD2. J lost 4 bases, V lost 7 bases, and 3 bases had no gene match. The CDR3 has 13 residues. Germline V gene data show CDR1 as SEHNR and CDR2 as FQNEAQ (reference sequence). Here the CDR3 reads CASTGLAGYEQYF. In nucleotides, the CDR3 is TGTGCCAGCACCGGACTAGCGGGTTACGAGCAGTACTTC.

This clone was seen just once. The chain joins TRBV4-3 to TRBJ1-3; no firm D call. CDR3 size: 13 residues. Germline V gene data show CDR1 as LGHNA and CDR2 as YSLEER. V lost 0 bases and J 3 bases, leaving 3 bases between the germline ends. The CDR3 is CASSQDGGNTIYF. CDR3 DNA sequence: TGCGCCAGCAGCCAAGACGGTGGAAACACCATATATTTT.

This chain uses TRBV19 with TRBJ2-1, with 9 nucleotides matching TRBD1. CDR3 length equals 16 residues. The germline gives CDR1 LNHDA, CDR2 SQIVND (reference sequence). Losses at the gene ends were 5 bases for V and 9 bases for J; bases not matched to a gene: 14. The CDR3 nucleotides read TGTGCCAGTAGTCACGTCGGGACAGGGAGGCGTGTTGAGCAGTTCTTC. This codes for CASSHVGTGRRVEQFF.

The chain couples TRBV2 to TRBJ1-5, with a weak D call TRBD1 (5 bases). Germline-derived CDR1 and CDR2 are SNHLY and FYNNEI. The V end was cut by 2 bases, the J end by 0 bases, with 8 bases between. The length of the CDR3 is 15 residues. CDR3 amino acids: CASSETGSSNQPQHF. CDR3 sequence (DNA): TGTGCCAGCAGTGAAACAGGCAGTAGCAATCAGCCCCAGCATTTT.

The chain uses TRBV13 and TRBJ2-1; perhaps TRBD1 as D (5 bases). Germline V gene data show CDR1 as PRHDT and CDR2 as FYEKMQ (reference sequence). Deletions cut 5 bases from V and 8 bases from J, with 19 bases between. The CDR3 runs 15 residues. CDR3 protein: CASSRPLDRVHEQFF. CDR3 DNA sequence: TGTGCCAGCAGCCGGCCCCTCGACAGAGTCCATGAGCAGTTCTTC.

The rearrangement uses TRBV5-6 and TRBJ1-2; D unresolved. This CDR3 has 13 amino acids. Germline CDR1 reads SGHDT; CDR2 reads YYEEEE. V was pared by 3 bases and J by 6 bases, with 12 bases between. The CDR3 is CASSSPGGDGYTF. DNA of the CDR3: TGTGCCAGCAGCTCACCGGGCGGGGATGGCTACACCTTC.

The rearrangement uses TRBV11-2 and TRBJ2-7; D remains ambiguous. Per germline, CDR1 SGHAT and CDR2 FQNNGV. CDR3 size: 11 residues. Trimming removed 4 bases at V and 5 bases at J, with 6 bases between. This CDR3 is CASSSFHEQYF. CDR3 in DNA: TGTGCCAGCAGCTCCTTTCACGAGCAGTACTTC.

The gene calls are TRBV4-3 and TRBJ2-7; TRBD1 matches 7 bases. Germline CDR1 and CDR2: LGHNA and YSLEER. The ends lost 1 base at V and 2 bases at J; junction bases unmatched: 5. The CDR3 runs 15 residues. Written as DNA, the CDR3 is TGCGCCAGCAGCCAAGGGACAGGTACAACCTACGAGCAGTACTTC. Encoded protein: CASSQGTGTTYEQYF.

The gene calls are TRBV5-1 and TRBJ2-2, with D possibly matching TRBD1 (5 bases). Germline V lookup: CDR1 SGHRS, CDR2 YFSETQ. Trimming removed 4 bases at V and 2 bases at J, with 12 bases between. This CDR3 contains 15 residues. The CDR3, as DNA: TGCGCCAGCAGCCCGGACACAAGTAACACCGGGGAGCTGTTTTTT. As protein: CASSPDTSNTGELFF.

This clone was seen once. The chain recombines TRBV9 with TRBJ2-3, with D perhaps TRBD2 (5 bases). This CDR3 has 15 amino acids. CDR1 is SGDLS and CDR2 is YYNGEE in the germline V gene. Trimming shortened V by 4 bases and J by 0 bases, and 12 bases separated the two germline ends. The CDR3 loop reads CASSPGEFSTDTQYF. CDR3 nucleotides: TGTGCCAGCAGCCCCGGGGAGTTTAGCACAGATACGCAGTATTTT.

The chain joins TRBV15 to TRBJ1-3, with 7 bases identical to TRBD1. This CDR3 is 15 amino acids long. Germline V gene data show CDR1 as LNHNV and CDR2 as YYDKDF (reference sequence). With 0 bases clipped from V and 2 bases from J, the junction kept 1 base outside the gene matches. CDR3 DNA sequence: TGTGCCACCAGCAGAGATGGGACAGCTGGAAACACCATATATTTT. Its translation is CATSRDGTAGNTIYF. Complete variable domain (other parts from reference TRBV15 and TRBJ1-3): DAMVIQNPRYQVTQFGKPVTLSCSQTLNHNVMYWYQQKSSQAPKLLFHYYDKDFNNEADTPDNFQSRRPNTSFCFLDIRSPGLGDTAMYLCATSRDGTAGNTIYFGEGSWLTVV.

This chain joins TRBV19 and TRBJ2-3; 11 bases are a match to TRBD2. The V segment lost 5 bases and the J segment 5 bases; nucleotides outside the gene matches: 6. This CDR3 region has 15 residues. Germline loops: CDR1 LNHDA, CDR2 SQIVND (reference sequence). CDR3 loop: CASSEAGTSGDTQYF. The CDR3 nucleotides are TGTGCCAGTAGTGAAGCCGGGACTAGCGGAGATACGCAGTATTTT.

The rearrangement joins TRBV5-1 to TRBJ2-5; 10 bases line up with TRBD2. This CDR3 spans 14 amino acids. CDR1 is SGHRS, CDR2 YFSETQ, per germline. The V segment lost 6 bases and the J segment 4 bases; nucleotides outside the gene matches: 6. The CDR3 spells CASTPSGRGETQYF. CDR3 bases: TGCGCCAGCACCCCTAGCGGGAGAGGAGAGACCCAGTACTTC.

V gene TRBV6-6 combines with J gene TRBJ2-3, with D tentatively TRBD2 (6 bases). The germline V and J ends were trimmed by 7 bases and 3 bases, with 14 bases remaining between them. There are 14 residues in the CDR3. Germline lookup yields CDR1 MNHNY and CDR2 SVGAGI (reference sequence). This CDR3 is CASIRRERTDTQYF. CDR3 sequence (DNA): TGTGCCAGCATCCGGCGGGAACGTACAGATACGCAGTATTTT.